This record looks at one TCR beta chain sequence and its context. Germline lookup yields CDR1 SGHKS and CDR2 YYEKEE (reference sequence). Trimming pared 4 bases from V and 1 base from J, leaving 18 bases between. The CDR3 has 16 residues. This entry belongs to a study of blood T cell repertoires in COVID-19. Study-wide context: From the United States, Italy and Spain came samples of acute and convalescent COVID-19. Nucleic acid was either cDNA or gDNA, and it came from T cells, B-cell-depleted T cells, or PBMCs.

Source study methods: Estimation of nucleated cell counts was performed using reference gene primer amplification. The assay was immunoSEQ multiplex PCR, and TCRdb's table has in-frame clones only and misses some. V and J calls and clone size come straight from that table; D and trimming were deduced from the DNA. The sample records approximately 100,000 clones, around 89% being singletons. Specimen: peripheral blood. The TCR originated in a human donor with acute or convalescent COVID-19. The donor label of this sample is uncertain. The V gene is TRBV5-5, the J gene TRBJ2-7; D might be TRBD2 (6 bases). This CDR3 is CASSGVSSVTSYEQYF. In nucleotides, the CDR3 is TGTGCCAGCAGCGGCGTTTCTAGCGTAACGTCCTACGAGCAGTACTTC.